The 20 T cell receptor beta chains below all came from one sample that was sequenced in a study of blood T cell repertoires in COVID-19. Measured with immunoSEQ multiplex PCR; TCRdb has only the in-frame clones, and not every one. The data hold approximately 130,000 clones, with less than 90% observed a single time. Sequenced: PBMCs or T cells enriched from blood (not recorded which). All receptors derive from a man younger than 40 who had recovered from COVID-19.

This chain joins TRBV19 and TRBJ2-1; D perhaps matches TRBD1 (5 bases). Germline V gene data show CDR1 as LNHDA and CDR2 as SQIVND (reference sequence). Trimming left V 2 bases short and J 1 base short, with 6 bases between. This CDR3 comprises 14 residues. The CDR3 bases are TGTGCCAGTAGTATACGACAGTCCTACAATGAGCAGTTCTTC. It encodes CASSIRQSYNEQFF.

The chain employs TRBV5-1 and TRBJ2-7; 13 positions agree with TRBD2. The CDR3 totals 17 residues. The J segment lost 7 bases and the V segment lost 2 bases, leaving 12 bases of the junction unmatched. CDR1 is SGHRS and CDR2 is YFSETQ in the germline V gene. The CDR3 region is CASSLSGTSGKMREQYF. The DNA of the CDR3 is TGCGCCAGCAGCTTATCCGGGACTAGCGGGAAGATGCGGGAGCAGTACTTC.

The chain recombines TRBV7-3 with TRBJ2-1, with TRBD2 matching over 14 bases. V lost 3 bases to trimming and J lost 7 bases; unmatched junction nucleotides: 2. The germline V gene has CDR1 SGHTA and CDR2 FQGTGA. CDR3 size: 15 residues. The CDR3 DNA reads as TGTGCCAGCAGCTTTGGACTAGCGGGAGGAAATGAGCAGTTCTTC. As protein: CASSFGLAGGNEQFF.

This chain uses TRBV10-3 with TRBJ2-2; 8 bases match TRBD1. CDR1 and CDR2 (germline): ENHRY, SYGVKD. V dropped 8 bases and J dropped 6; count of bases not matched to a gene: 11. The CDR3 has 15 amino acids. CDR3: CAIGGTGRMAGELFF. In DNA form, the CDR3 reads TGTGCCATCGGGGGGACAGGACGAATGGCCGGGGAGCTGTTTTTT.

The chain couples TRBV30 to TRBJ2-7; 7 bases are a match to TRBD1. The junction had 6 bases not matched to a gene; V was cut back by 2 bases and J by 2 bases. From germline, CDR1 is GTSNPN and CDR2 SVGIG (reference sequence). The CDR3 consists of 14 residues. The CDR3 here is CAWSRPGTAYEQYF. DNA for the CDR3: TGTGCCTGGAGTAGGCCGGGGACAGCCTACGAGCAGTACTTC.

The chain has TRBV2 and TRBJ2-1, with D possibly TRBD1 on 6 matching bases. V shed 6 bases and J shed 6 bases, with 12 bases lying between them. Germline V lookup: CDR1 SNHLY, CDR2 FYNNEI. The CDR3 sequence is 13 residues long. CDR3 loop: CASSGDRSNEQFF. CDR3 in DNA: TGTGCCAGCAGCGGAGACAGGAGCAATGAGCAGTTCTTC.

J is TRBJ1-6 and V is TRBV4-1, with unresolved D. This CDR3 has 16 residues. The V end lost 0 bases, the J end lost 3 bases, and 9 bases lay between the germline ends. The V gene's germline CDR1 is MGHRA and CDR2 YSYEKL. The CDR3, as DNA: TGCGCCAGCAGCCAAGATCCGGCGGACTATAATTCACCCCTCCACTTT. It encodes CASSQDPADYNSPLHF.

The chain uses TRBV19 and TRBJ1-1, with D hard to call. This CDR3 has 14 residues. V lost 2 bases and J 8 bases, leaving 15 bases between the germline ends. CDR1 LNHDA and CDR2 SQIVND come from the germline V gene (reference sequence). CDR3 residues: CASSISSISPEAFF. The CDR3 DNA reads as TGTGCCAGTAGTATATCGAGCATCTCCCCCGAAGCTTTCTTT.

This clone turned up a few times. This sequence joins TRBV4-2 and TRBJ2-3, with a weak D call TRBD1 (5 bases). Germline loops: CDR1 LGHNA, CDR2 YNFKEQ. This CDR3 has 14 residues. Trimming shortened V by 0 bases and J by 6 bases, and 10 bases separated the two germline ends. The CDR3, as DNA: TGTGCCAGCAGCCAAGATGGGGCGACGGATACGCAGTATTTT. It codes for CASSQDGATDTQYF.

CDR3 nucleotides: TGCGCCAGCAGCCAATCGACAGCGATTGGATCTAATGAAAAACTGTTTTTT. Protein: CASSQSTAIGSNEKLFF. V gene TRBV4-1 combines with J gene TRBJ1-4; TRBD1 might be the D (5 bases). Germline-derived CDR1 and CDR2 are MGHRA and YSYEKL. The CDR3 covers 17 residues. V lost 2 bases to trimming and J lost 3 bases, with 16 bases between them.

The CDR3 is CASRESGRNEKLFF. The CDR3 coding sequence is TGTGCCAGCAGGGAAAGCGGACGTAATGAAAAACTGTTTTTT. The chain uses TRBV11-2 and TRBJ1-4, with D hard to call. This CDR3 is built from 14 residues. Germline V lookup: CDR1 SGHAT, CDR2 FQNNGV. V was clipped by 6 bases and J by 4 bases, with 12 bases between them.

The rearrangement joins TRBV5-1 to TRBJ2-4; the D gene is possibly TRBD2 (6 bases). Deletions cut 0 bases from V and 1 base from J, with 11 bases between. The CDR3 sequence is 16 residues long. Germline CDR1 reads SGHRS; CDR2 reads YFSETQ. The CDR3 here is CASSLGLGRAKNIQYF. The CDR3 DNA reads TGCGCCAGCAGCTTGGGACTAGGTCGGGCCAAAAACATTCAGTACTTC.

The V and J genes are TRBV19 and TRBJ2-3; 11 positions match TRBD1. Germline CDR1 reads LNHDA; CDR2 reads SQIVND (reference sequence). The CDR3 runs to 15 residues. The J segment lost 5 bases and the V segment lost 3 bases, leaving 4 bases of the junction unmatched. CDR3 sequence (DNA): TGTGCCAGTAGTATCAGGACAGGGGGCAAAGATACGCAGTATTTT. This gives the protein CASSIRTGGKDTQYF. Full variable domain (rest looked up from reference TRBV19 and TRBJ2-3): DGGITQSPKYLFRKEGQNVTLSCEQNLNHDAMYWYRQDPGQGLRLIYYSQIVNDFQKGDIAEGYSVSREKKESFPLTVTSAQKNPTAFYLCASSIRTGGKDTQYFGPGTRLTVL.

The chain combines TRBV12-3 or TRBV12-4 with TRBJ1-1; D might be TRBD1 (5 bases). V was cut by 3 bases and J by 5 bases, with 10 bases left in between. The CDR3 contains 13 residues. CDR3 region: CASSFMGLTEAFF. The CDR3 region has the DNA TGTGCCAGCAGTTTTATGGGGCTTACTGAAGCTTTCTTT.

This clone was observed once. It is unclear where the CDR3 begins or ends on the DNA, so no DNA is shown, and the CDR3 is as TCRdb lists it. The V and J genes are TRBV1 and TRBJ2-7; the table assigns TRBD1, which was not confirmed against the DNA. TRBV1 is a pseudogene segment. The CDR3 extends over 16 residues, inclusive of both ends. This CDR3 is CTSSQGVGQGAGEQYF.

This CDR3 reads CASGLVRSETQYF. The CDR3, as DNA: TGTGCTAGTGGTTTGGTACGGTCCGAGACCCAGTACTTC. The chain couples TRBV12-5 to TRBJ2-5; D unclear. The ends were cut back, 0 bases at V and 5 bases at J, with 7 bases in the middle. This CDR3 is 13 amino acids long. CDR1 and CDR2 (germline): LGHNT, FRNRAP.

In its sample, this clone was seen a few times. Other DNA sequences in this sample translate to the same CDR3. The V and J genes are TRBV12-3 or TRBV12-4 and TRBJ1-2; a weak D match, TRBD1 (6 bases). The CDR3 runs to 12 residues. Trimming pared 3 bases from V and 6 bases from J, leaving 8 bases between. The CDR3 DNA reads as TGTGCCAGCAGTTTTTCAGGGGATGGCTACACCTTC. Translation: CASSFSGDGYTF.

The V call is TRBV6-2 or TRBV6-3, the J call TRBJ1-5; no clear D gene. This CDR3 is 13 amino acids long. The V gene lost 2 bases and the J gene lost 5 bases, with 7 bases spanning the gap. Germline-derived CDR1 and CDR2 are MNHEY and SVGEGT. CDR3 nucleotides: TGTGCCAGCAGTTACAGTGAGCATCAGCCCCAGCATTTT. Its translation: CASSYSEHQPQHF.

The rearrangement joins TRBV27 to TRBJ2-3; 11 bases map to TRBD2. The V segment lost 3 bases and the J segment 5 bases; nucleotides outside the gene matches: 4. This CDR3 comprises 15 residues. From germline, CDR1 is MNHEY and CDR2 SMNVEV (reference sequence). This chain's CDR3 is CASSLWLAGGDTQYF. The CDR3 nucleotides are TGTGCCAGCAGTTTGTGGCTAGCGGGAGGAGATACGCAGTATTTT.

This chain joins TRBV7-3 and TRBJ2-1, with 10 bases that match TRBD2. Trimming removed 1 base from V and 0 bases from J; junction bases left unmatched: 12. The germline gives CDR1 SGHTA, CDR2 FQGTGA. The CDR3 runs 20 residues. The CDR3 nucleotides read TGTGCCAGCAGCTTAAGACTAGCGGGTACTATTGAGAGCTCCTACAATGAGCAGTTCTTC. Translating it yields CASSLRLAGTIESSYNEQFF.